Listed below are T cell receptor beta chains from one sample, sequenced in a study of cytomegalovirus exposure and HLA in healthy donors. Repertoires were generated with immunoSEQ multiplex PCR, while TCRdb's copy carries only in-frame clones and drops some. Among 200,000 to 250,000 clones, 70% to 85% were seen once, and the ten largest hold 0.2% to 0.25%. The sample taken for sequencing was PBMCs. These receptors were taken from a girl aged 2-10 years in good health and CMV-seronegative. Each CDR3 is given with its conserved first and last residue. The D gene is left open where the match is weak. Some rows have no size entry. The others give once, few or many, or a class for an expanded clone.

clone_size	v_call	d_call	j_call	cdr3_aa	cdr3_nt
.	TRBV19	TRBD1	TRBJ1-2	CASIPRPGTGDLYGYTF	TGTGCCAGTATTCCTCGCCCCGGGACAGGGGACCTCTATGGCTACACCTTC
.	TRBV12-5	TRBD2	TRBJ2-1	CASGSPAGAVEQFF	TGTGCTAGTGGTTCCCCAGCGGGAGCTGTTGAGCAGTTCTTC
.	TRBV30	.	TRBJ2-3	CAWNSGTDTQYF	TGTGCCTGGAATTCGGGCACAGATACGCAGTATTTT
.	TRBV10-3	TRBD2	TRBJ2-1	CAISGGKTSGSQEQFF	TGTGCCATCAGTGGGGGTAAAACTAGCGGGAGCCAGGAGCAGTTCTTC
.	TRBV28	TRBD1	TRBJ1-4	CASSAPHGTAREKLFF	TGTGCCAGCAGTGCTCCACACGGGACAGCTCGAGAAAAACTGTTTTTT
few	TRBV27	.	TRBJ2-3	CASSHGLNTDTQYF	TGTGCCAGCAGCCACGGACTCAACACAGATACGCAGTATTTT
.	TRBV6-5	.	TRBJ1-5	CASSWAGVSNQPQHF	TGTGCCAGCAGTTGGGCCGGGGTGAGCAATCAGCCCCAGCATTTT
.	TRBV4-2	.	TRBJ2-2	CASSQVRGRDNTGELFF	TGTGCCAGCAGCCAAGTTCGAGGGAGAGACAACACCGGGGAGCTGTTTTTT
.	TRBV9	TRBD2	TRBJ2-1	CASSVGSGGPPYNEQFF	TGTGCCAGCAGCGTAGGTAGCGGGGGCCCCCCCTACAATGAGCAGTTCTTC
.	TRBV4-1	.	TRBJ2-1	CASSQDPGNEQFF	TGCGCCAGCAGCCAAGACCCAGGGAATGAGCAGTTCTTC
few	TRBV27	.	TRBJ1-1	CASSSILSLGGNTEAFF	TGTGCCAGCAGTTCAATCCTCTCTCTCGGGGGGAACACTGAAGCTTTCTTT
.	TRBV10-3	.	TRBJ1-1	CAIGGGREGNMGTEAFF	TGTGCCATCGGGGGGGGTCGTGAGGGGAACATGGGCACTGAAGCTTTCTTT
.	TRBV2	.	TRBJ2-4	CASSEDYLAKNIQYF	TGTGCCAGCAGTGAAGATTATTTAGCCAAAAACATTCAGTACTTC
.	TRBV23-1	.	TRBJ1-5	CASSQTGARKTCNQPQHF	TGCGCCAGCAGTCAAACAGGTGCCCGCAAGACGTGCAATCAGCCCCAGCATTTT
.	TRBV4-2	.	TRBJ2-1	CASSQEPPNYYNEQFF	TGTGCCAGCAGCCAAGAACCACCTAACTACTACAATGAGCAGTTCTTC
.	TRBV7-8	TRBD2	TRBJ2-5	CASSLTRSSGRETQYF	TGTGCCAGCAGCTTGACTAGGAGTAGCGGGCGAGAGACCCAGTACTTC
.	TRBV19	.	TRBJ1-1	CASSIGGRVNTEAFF	TGTGCCAGTAGTATTGGGGGCAGGGTGAACACTGAAGCTTTCTTT
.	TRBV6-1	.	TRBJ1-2	CASSEAPSGGYGYTF	TGTGCCAGCAGTGAAGCCCCGTCAGGAGGGTATGGCTACACCTTC
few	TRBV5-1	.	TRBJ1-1	CASSLGSERMAFF	TGCGCCAGCAGCTTAGGGAGTGAGAGGATGGCTTTCTTT
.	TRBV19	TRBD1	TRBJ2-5	CASRPLGTAQETQYF	TGTGCCAGTAGGCCCCTTGGGACAGCTCAAGAGACCCAGTACTTC
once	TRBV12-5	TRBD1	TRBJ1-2	CASGLVGQGAVYYGYTF	TGTGCTAGTGGTTTGGTAGGGCAGGGGGCGGTTTACTATGGCTACACCTTC
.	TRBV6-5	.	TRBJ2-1	CASSSGGEQFF	TGTGCCAGCAGCTCCGGCGGGGAGCAGTTCTTC
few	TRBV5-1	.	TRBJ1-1	CASSLGLVGNTEAFF	TGCGCCAGCAGCTTGGGGCTAGTGGGGAACACTGAAGCTTTCTTT
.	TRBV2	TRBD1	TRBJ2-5	CAGRDRGSETQYF	TGTGCCGGACGGGACAGGGGATCGGAGACCCAGTACTTC
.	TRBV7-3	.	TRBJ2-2	CASSLVPNRPPGELFF	TGTGCCAGCAGCTTAGTCCCGAACAGGCCTCCCGGGGAGCTGTTTTTT
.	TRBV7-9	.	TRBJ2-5	CASSLRAGPIETQYF	TGTGCCAGCAGCTTAAGGGCAGGGCCTATAGAGACCCAGTACTTC
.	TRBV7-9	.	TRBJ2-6	CASSLAWGDSGANVLTF	TGTGCCAGCAGCTTAGCCTGGGGGGACTCTGGGGCCAACGTCCTGACTTTC
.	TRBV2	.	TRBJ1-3	CASSDGRVGGNTIYF	TGTGCCAGCAGTGACGGCAGGGTTGGAGGAAACACCATATATTTT
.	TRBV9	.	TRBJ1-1	CASSVVEGWGTEAFF	TGTGCCAGCAGCGTAGTGGAGGGGTGGGGCACTGAAGCTTTCTTT
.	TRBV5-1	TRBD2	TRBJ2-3	CASSRTGTSGGAGRTDTQYF	TGCGCCAGCAGCCGTACCGGGACTAGCGGGGGGGCAGGGAGAACAGATACGCAGTATTTT
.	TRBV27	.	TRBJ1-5	CASSSTLQGGQPQHF	TGTGCCAGCAGTTCAACCCTTCAGGGTGGCCAGCCCCAGCATTTT
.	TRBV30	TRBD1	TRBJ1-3	CACRLKGQRNTIYF	TGTGCCTGCCGGCTTAAGGGACAGAGAAACACCATATATTTT
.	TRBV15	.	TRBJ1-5	CATSGGLPFNQPQHF	TGTGCCACCAGCGGGGGACTGCCCTTCAATCAGCCCCAGCATTTT
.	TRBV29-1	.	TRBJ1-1	CSVLSRGGTEAFF	TGCAGCGTTTTATCTCGGGGAGGAACTGAAGCTTTCTTT
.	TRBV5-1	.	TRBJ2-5	CASSPRGSAAETQYF	TGCGCCAGCAGCCCACGGGGTAGTGCGGCAGAGACCCAGTACTTC
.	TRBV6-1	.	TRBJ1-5	CASSEALAGRNQPQHF	TGTGCCAGCAGTGAAGCGTTGGCAGGAAGGAATCAGCCCCAGCATTTT
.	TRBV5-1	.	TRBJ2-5	CASSLELARETQYF	TGCGCCAGCAGCTTGGAGCTAGCACGGGAGACCCAGTACTTC
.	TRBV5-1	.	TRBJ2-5	CASSPPDNQETQYF	TGCGCCAGCAGCCCGCCCGACAACCAAGAGACCCAGTACTTC
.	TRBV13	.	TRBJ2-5	CASSSSPQAMQETQYF	TGTGCCAGCAGCTCCTCCCCCCAAGCCATGCAAGAGACCCAGTACTTC
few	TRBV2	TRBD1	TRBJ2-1	CAIKTGWDNEQFF	TGTGCCATCAAGACAGGGTGGGACAATGAGCAGTTCTTC
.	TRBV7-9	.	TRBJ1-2	CASSLVLKPQGYGYTF	TGTGCCAGCAGCTTAGTTCTAAAGCCACAGGGCTATGGCTACACCTTC
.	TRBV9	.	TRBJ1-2	CASSATGNYGYTF	TGTGCCAGCAGCGCAACAGGGAACTATGGCTACACCTTC
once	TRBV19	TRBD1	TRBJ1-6	CASSYGTGNSPLHF	TGTGCCAGTTCTTACGGGACAGGGAATTCACCCCTCCACTTT
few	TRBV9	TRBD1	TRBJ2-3	CASGPMGQGHTDTQYF	TGTGCCAGTGGACCTATGGGACAGGGCCATACAGATACGCAGTATTTT
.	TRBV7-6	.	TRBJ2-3	CASSLGTSTDTQYF	TGTGCCAGCAGCTTAGGGACAAGCACAGATACGCAGTATTTT
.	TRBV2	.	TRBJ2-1	CASRVDGDWDNEQFF	TGTGCCAGCAGGGTGGATGGGGACTGGGACAATGAGCAGTTCTTC
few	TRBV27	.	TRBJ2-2	CASSFGSYTGELFF	TGTGCCAGCTCCTTTGGCAGTTACACCGGGGAGCTGTTTTTT
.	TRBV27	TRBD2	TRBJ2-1	CASSPRQAGGAFGQFF	TGTGCCAGCAGTCCCCGCCAGGCGGGGGGAGCCTTCGGGCAGTTCTTC
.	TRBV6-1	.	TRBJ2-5	CASSEADRYQYF	TGTGCCAGCAGTGAAGCAGACAGGTACCAGTACTTC
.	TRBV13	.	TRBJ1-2	CASSTTLTDGYTF	TGTGCCAGCAGCACTACCTTGACAGATGGCTACACCTTC
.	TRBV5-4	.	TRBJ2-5	CASSLADNHREETQYF	TGTGCCAGCAGCTTGGCCGATAATCACAGGGAAGAGACCCAGTACTTC
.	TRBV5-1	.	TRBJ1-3	CASSLEFRGSSGNTIYF	TGCGCCAGCAGCTTGGAATTTAGGGGGAGCTCTGGAAACACCATATATTTT
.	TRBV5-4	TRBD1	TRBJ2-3	CASSLDQGGTDTQYF	TGTGCCAGCAGCTTGGACCAGGGGGGCACAGATACGCAGTATTTT
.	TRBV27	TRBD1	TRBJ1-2	CASSLTPGTGPLYGYTF	TGTGCCAGCAGTCTGACTCCCGGGACAGGGCCCCTTTATGGCTACACCTTC
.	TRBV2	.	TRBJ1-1	CASSTAGTEAFF	TGTGCCAGCTCGACCGCAGGGACTGAAGCTTTCTTT
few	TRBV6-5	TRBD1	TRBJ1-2	CATAGTGGYGYTF	TGTGCCACCGCCGGGACAGGGGGATATGGCTACACCTTC
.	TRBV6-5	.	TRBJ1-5	CASSPGGVGNQPQHF	TGTGCCAGCAGCCCCGGAGGGGTGGGCAATCAGCCCCAGCATTTT
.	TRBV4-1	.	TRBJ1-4	CASSQWTPTANEKLFF	TGCGCCAGCAGCCAATGGACCCCGACAGCGAATGAAAAACTGTTTTTT
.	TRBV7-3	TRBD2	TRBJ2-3	CASSGGSGAYGDTQYF	TGTGCCAGCAGCGGAGGTAGCGGGGCCTATGGAGATACGCAGTATTTT
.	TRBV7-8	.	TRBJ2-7	CASSFYRSYEQYF	TGTGCCAGCAGCTTTTACCGGTCCTACGAGCAGTACTTC